What follows is one T cell receptor (beta chain) and its context. The V end was cut by 4 bases, the J end by 1 base, with 20 bases between. Germline assignment: CDR1 MGHRA and CDR2 YSYEKL. The CDR3 has 19 residues. Repertoires were generated with immunoSEQ multiplex PCR, while TCRdb's copy carries only in-frame clones and drops some. The sample consists of about 360,000 clones, more than 70% of them appearing once. The sample belongs to a study of blood T cell repertoires in COVID-19. This clonotype was obtained from a man aged 35 to 55 in a cohort exposed to, infected with or recovered from COVID-19 (not recorded which). Sequenced: PBMCs or T cells enriched from blood (not recorded which). This chain links TRBV4-1 with TRBJ1-6; the D is unclear. This CDR3 reads CASSPAPRAVGSYNSPLHF. The CDR3 DNA reads TGCGCCAGCAGCCCCGCCCCGAGGGCGGTCGGGTCCTATAATTCACCCCTCCACTTT.